This TCR beta chain emerged from a study of response to subunit inactivated influenza vaccine. Notes on the study in general: There was a suggestion from the authors that each seasonal influenza vaccination recruits few new T cells.

TCRdb processed the RT-PCR reads anew with MiXCR; each CDR3 protein has one entry. The sample contains more than 700,000 distinct CDR3 sequences, 21% of which appear only once. A remark on this clonotype: Its target is unknown.

The CDR3 consists of 12 residues. V was shortened by 0 bases and J by 6 bases, with 8 bases between the two germline ends. The germline V gene encodes CDR1 DFQATT and CDR2 SNEGSKA (reference sequence). The material sequenced was PBMCs from blood, taken about 5 days after vaccination. The TCR sequence derives from a man aged 45-65 years who received an inactivated influenza vaccine. This chain links TRBV20-1 with TRBJ1-1; D uncertain. CDR3 amino acids: CSARDGVPEAFF. CDR3 in DNA: TGCAGTGCTAGAGACGGGGTTCCTGAAGCTTTCTTT.